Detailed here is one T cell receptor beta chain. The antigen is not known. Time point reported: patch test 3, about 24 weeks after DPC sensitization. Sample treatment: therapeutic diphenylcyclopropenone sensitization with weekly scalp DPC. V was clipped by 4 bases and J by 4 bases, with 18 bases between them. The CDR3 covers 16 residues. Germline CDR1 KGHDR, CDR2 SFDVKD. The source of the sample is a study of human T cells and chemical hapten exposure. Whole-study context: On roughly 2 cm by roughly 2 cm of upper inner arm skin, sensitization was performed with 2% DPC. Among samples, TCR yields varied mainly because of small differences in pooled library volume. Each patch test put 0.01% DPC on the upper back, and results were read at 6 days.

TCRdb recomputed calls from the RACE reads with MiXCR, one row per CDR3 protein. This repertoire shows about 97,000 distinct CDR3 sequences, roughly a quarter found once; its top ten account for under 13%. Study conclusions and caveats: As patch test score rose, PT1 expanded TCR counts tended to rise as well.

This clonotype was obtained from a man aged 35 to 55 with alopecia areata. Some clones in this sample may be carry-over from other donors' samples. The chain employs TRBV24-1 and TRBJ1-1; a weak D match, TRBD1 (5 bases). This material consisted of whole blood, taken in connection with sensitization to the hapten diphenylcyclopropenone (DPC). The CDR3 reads CATSDNRAGRGTEAFF. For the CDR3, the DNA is TGTGCCACCAGTGACAATAGGGCAGGGAGGGGCACTGAAGCTTTCTTT.